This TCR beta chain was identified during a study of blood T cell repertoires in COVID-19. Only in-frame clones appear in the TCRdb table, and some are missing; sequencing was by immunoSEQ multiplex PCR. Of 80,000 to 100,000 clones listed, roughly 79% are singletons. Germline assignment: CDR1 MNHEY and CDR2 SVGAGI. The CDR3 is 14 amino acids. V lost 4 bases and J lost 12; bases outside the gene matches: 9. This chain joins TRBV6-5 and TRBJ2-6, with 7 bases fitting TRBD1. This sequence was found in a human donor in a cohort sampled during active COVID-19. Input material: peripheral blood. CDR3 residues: CASSSTGTDFVLTF. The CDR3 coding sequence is TGTGCCAGCAGTTCAACCGGGACAGATTTCGTCCTGACTTTC.